This T cell receptor beta chain was sequenced in a study of blood T cell repertoires in COVID-19. Study in general: PBMCs, B-cell-depleted T cells, or T cells provided the cDNA or gDNA that made up the material.

Study processing details: Counts of nucleated cells, estimated from reference gene primer amplification, were obtained. Using immunoSEQ multiplex PCR, the repertoire was profiled, and TCRdb retains in-frame clones only, with some absent. The D gene and trimming were derived from the DNA, and the V and J assignments and clone size from that table. The sample has 280,000 or so clones; 85% are singletons. Cohort allocation depended upon clinical history that participants reported. V lost 4 bases to trimming and J lost 9 bases; unmatched junction nucleotides: 5. The CDR3 extends over 14 amino acids. Germline CDR1 and CDR2: SGHAT and FQNNGV.

This sequence was found in a woman aged 45-65 years who had recovered from COVID-19. V and J are TRBV11-2 and TRBJ2-1; 11 nucleotides align to TRBD2. The sequencing sample was made of PBMCs or T cells enriched from blood (not recorded which). The CDR3 bases are TGTGCCAGCAGCTCCCTAGCGGGAGGAGTTGAGCAGTTCTTC. Translated, it gives CASSSLAGGVEQFF. Variable domain in full (rest from reference TRBV11-2 and TRBJ2-1): EAGVAQSPRYKIIEKRQSVAFWCNPISGHATLYWYQQILGQGPKLLIQFQNNGVVDDSQLPKDRFSAERLKGVDSTLKIQPAKLEDSAVYLCASSSLAGGVEQFFGPGTRLTVL.